This T cell receptor beta chain emerged from a study of T cell responses to AZD1222 COVID-19 vaccine. Study-wide findings and caveats: Donors, mostly white British, included more females; clonal diversity was possibly underestimated.

The CDR3 loop spans 13 amino acids. V dropped 1 base and J dropped 7 bases, with 10 bases sitting between them. CDR1 and CDR2 from the germline V gene are SGHTA and FQGNSA. The data were produced by immunoSEQ multiplex PCR, yet TCRdb's version contains in-frame clones alone and is incomplete. The table lists 200,000 or so clones, around 92% of them singletons. In the case of this clone: Its antigen is undetermined.

Material: peripheral blood, obtained on day 0 of AZD1222 vaccination. This chain joins TRBV7-2 and TRBJ2-5, with D perhaps TRBD2 (5 bases). This receptor was obtained from an adult in good health. CDR3 protein: CASSLGGEGTQYF. Written as DNA, the CDR3 is TGTGCCAGCAGCTTAGGGGGAGAGGGGACCCAGTACTTC.